The 25 T cell receptor beta chains in this list originate from one sample, sequenced in a study of cytomegalovirus exposure and HLA in healthy donors. The PCR ran on 60 Vbeta and 13 Jbeta primers. Profiled with immunoSEQ multiplex PCR; TCRdb holds only in-frame clones, not every one. In the table there are 200,000 to 250,000 clones, 82% of which are singletons. Sequencing used PBMCs. The receptors originated from a woman in her 40s in good health and CMV-seronegative.

CDR3 nucleotides: TGTGCCAGCAGAAGTAACGGTGCAGGGGTCGCCTACGAGCAGTACTTC. Its translation is CASRSNGAGVAYEQYF. The gene calls are TRBV28 and TRBJ2-7, with D maybe TRBD1 (6 bases). Trimming left V 6 bases short and J 2 bases short, with 20 bases between. The CDR3 has 16 residues. The germline V gene has CDR1 MDHEN and CDR2 SYDVKM.

This chain connects TRBV28 to TRBJ2-5; 7 positions agree with TRBD1. With the DNA end fitting TRBJ2-7 better, the J assignment may be wrong. Germline values: CDR1 MDHEN, CDR2 SYDVKM. The CDR3 consists of 12 residues. The CDR3 is CAAQGVGYEQYF. In DNA form, the CDR3 reads TGTGCCGCCCAGGGGGTTGGTTACGAGCAGTACTTC.

CDR3 nucleotides: TGTGCCAGCAGCCTGCACCCCTACAGCCCCAACCCCCAGCATTTT. This sequence encodes CASSLHPYSPNPQHF. The rearrangement uses TRBV27 and TRBJ1-5; D is unclear. This CDR3 is built from 15 residues. Germline CDR1 and CDR2: MNHEY and SMNVEV (reference sequence). The ends were cut back, 6 bases at V and 10 bases at J, with 22 bases in the middle.

With respect to this clone: Within the sample, other DNA sequences also encode this same CDR3. The genes are TRBV27 and TRBJ1-2; TRBD1 matches 10 bases. Germline assignment: CDR1 MNHEY and CDR2 SMNVEV (reference sequence). Germline trimming cut 3 bases from V and 2 bases from J; bases unmatched to any gene: 0. This CDR3 has 14 amino acids. The CDR3 DNA reads as TGTGCCAGCAGTTTGGGACAGGGGAACTATGGCTACACCTTC. Its translation is CASSLGQGNYGYTF.

This chain connects TRBV6-1 to TRBJ1-1; TRBD1 matches at 7 bases. The germline gives CDR1 MNHNS, CDR2 SASEGT. CDR3 size: 15 residues. The junction had 10 bases not matched to a gene; V was cut back by 6 bases and J by 3 bases. In DNA form, the CDR3 reads TGTGCCAGCAGAAGACAGGGTAGGGAGTACACTGAAGCTTTCTTT. The encoded protein is CASRRQGREYTEAFF.

This clone was seen a few times. The chain uses TRBV15 and TRBJ1-1; D unclear. The germline V and J ends were trimmed by 4 bases and 0 bases, with 9 bases remaining between them. The germline V gene encodes CDR1 LNHNV and CDR2 YYDKDF (reference sequence). The CDR3 consists of 14 residues. CDR3 sequence reads: CATSKRTLNTEAFF. The CDR3 region has the DNA TGTGCCACCAGCAAGCGGACCCTGAACACTGAAGCTTTCTTT.

V usage is TRBV27 and J usage is TRBJ1-2; TRBD1 matches 10 bases. Germline loops: CDR1 MNHEY, CDR2 SMNVEV (reference sequence). Unmatched junction bases numbered 2, after V lost 4 bases and J lost 3 bases. The CDR3 has 14 amino acids. The CDR3 reads CASSWDRGDYGYTF. CDR3 DNA sequence: TGTGCCAGCAGTTGGGACAGGGGTGACTATGGCTACACCTTC.

This chain joins TRBV5-1 and TRBJ2-2, with 10 bases that match TRBD2. CDR3 size: 14 residues. Germline CDR1 reads SGHRS; CDR2 reads YFSETQ. After removal of 4 bases from V and 6 bases from J, the junction contained 3 bases not matched to a gene. CDR3 protein: CASSKTSGAGELFF. The CDR3 nucleotides are TGCGCCAGCAGCAAAACTAGCGGGGCCGGGGAGCTGTTTTTT.

This rearrangement joins TRBV29-1 to TRBJ2-4; TRBD2 agrees at 13 bases. This CDR3 spans 14 amino acids. V gave up 6 bases and J gave up 6 bases; unmatched junction bases: 5. The germline CDR1 and CDR2 sequences are SQVTM and ANQGSEA. CDR3 protein: CSVATSGRLNIQYF. CDR3 nucleotides: TGCAGCGTAGCGACTAGCGGGAGGCTAAACATTCAGTACTTC.

The chain carries TRBV19 and TRBJ1-2; 8 bases are a match to TRBD1. V lost 6 bases, J lost 4 bases, and 7 bases stayed unmatched. The CDR3 contains 14 residues. Germline V CDR1 and CDR2: LNHDA, SQIVND (reference sequence). The CDR3 region is CASSLDRAGYGYTF. CDR3 nucleotides: TGTGCCAGTAGCTTGGACAGGGCTGGCTATGGCTACACCTTC.

This clone turned up a few times. The gene calls are TRBV28 and TRBJ1-2, with D possibly matching TRBD1 (6 bases). In germline, CDR1 is MDHEN, CDR2 SYDVKM. The CDR3 consists of 17 residues. Between the trimmed V and J ends, which lost 1 base and 5 bases, there was a span of 20 bases. The CDR3 nucleotides read TGTGCCAGCAGTTTATCCGACGCCGGAACAGGGAGATATGGCTACACCTTC. Encoded protein: CASSLSDAGTGRYGYTF.

The J gene is TRBJ1-1, the V gene TRBV19, with D possibly matching TRBD1 (5 bases). Trimming cost V 4 bases and J 1 base, with 19 bases left between them. There are 17 residues in the CDR3. Germline V gene lookup returns CDR1 LNHDA and CDR2 SQIVND (reference sequence). The CDR3 DNA sequence: TGTGCCAGTAGTACTGGCAGGGCCTTGAGGAAGAACACTGAAGCTTTCTTT. Translating gives CASSTGRALRKNTEAFF.

V gene TRBV7-9 combines with J gene TRBJ1-4; 8 nucleotides match TRBD1. Germline V gene lookup returns CDR1 SEHNR and CDR2 FQNEAQ (reference sequence). CDR3 size: 16 residues. V was clipped by 4 bases and J by 5 bases; unmatched bases: 9. CDR3 loop: CASSSTRDRKNEKLFF. In nucleotides, the CDR3 is TGTGCCAGCAGCTCAACAAGGGACAGGAAGAATGAAAAACTGTTTTTT.

The chain links TRBV2 to TRBJ2-1; 7 bases align to TRBD2. The CDR3 is 14 amino acids. From germline, CDR1 is SNHLY and CDR2 FYNNEI. The V and J ends lost 4 bases and 6 bases, in that order; junction bases with no gene match: 6. The CDR3 region is CASSVGTTGNEQFF. CDR3 in DNA: TGTGCCAGCAGTGTTGGGACTACCGGCAATGAGCAGTTCTTC.

V is TRBV30 and J is TRBJ2-1; 9 nucleotides line up with TRBD2. In germline, CDR1 is GTSNPN, CDR2 SVGIG (reference sequence). This CDR3 is 15 amino acids long. V lost 0 bases to trimming and J lost 7 bases; unmatched junction nucleotides: 7. This chain's CDR3 is CAWSVGSGRLNEQFF. The CDR3 nucleotides are TGTGCCTGGAGTGTTGGTAGCGGGAGATTGAATGAGCAGTTCTTC.

This chain links TRBV5-1 with TRBJ1-1; 7 nucleotides match TRBD1. The CDR3 extends over 14 amino acids. CDR1 and CDR2 (germline): SGHRS, YFSETQ. Unmatched junction bases numbered 8, after V lost 4 bases and J lost 5 bases. The CDR3 bases are TGCGCCAGCAGCGCCCGACAGGGTCAAACTGAAGCTTTCTTT. Amino acid sequence: CASSARQGQTEAFF. The entire variable domain, with the rest obtained from reference TRBV5-1 and TRBJ1-1, is as follows: KAGVTQTPRYLIKTRGQQVTLSCSPISGHRSVSWYQQTPGQGLQFLFEYFSETQRNKGNFPGRFSGRQFSNSRSEMNVSTLELGDSALYLCASSARQGQTEAFFGQGTRLTVV.

The gene calls are TRBV6-5 and TRBJ1-1; TRBD1 is a possible D gene (5 bases). CDR3 length: 13 residues. Germline V gene lookup returns CDR1 MNHEY and CDR2 SVGAGI. CDR3 residues: CGGGLGMNTEAFF. The CDR3, as DNA: TGTGGGGGGGGTCTCGGAATGAACACTGAAGCTTTCTTT.

CDR3 coding DNA: TGTGCCAGCAGCGTAGATCAGCGGGGAGATACGCAGTATTTT. Translation gives CASSVDQRGDTQYF. The chain employs TRBV9 and TRBJ2-3, with TRBD2 matching 7 bases. CDR3 size: 14 residues. J lost 5 bases, V lost 0 bases, and 3 bases had no gene match. Germline V gene lookup returns CDR1 SGDLS and CDR2 YYNGEE.

This sequence joins TRBV29-1 and TRBJ2-3; TRBD1 aligns across 9 bases. Germline V CDR1 and CDR2: SQVTM, ANQGSEA. The V and J ends lost 1 base and 5 bases, in that order; junction bases with no gene match: 10. This CDR3 spans 16 amino acids. The CDR3 DNA is TGCAGCGTTGAAGTTCCCGGACAGGGGACAAGAGATACGCAGTATTTT. This translates into CSVEVPGQGTRDTQYF.

In DNA form, the CDR3 reads TGCAGCGTTGAAGATCCATCCAACTACGAGCAGTACTTC. Translating gives CSVEDPSNYEQYF. V is TRBV29-1 and J is TRBJ2-7; D uncertain. V lost 0 bases and J 3 bases, leaving 9 bases between the germline ends. CDR3 length: 13 amino acids. Germline CDR1 reads SQVTM; CDR2 reads ANQGSEA.

As concerns this clone: One end of the junction does not line up with germline, which may come from a read error. The rearrangement uses TRBV4-1 and TRBJ2-7, with 11 bases lining up with TRBD2. Germline CDR1 is MGHRA and CDR2 is YSYEKL. The CDR3 covers 15 residues. The CDR3 protein is CASSQVETSGESLDF. CDR3 sequence (DNA): TGCGCCAGCAGCCAAGTTGAGACTAGCGGGGAGTCACTCGACTTC.

The gene calls are TRBV10-3 and TRBJ1-5, with D uncertain. V was pared by 6 bases and J by 0 bases, with 6 bases between. Germline V gives CDR1 ENHRY, CDR2 SYGVKD. The CDR3 consists of 13 residues. The CDR3 protein is CAIRPDSNQPQHF. The CDR3 DNA reads as TGTGCCATCAGGCCAGATAGCAATCAGCCCCAGCATTTT.

This clone was detected a few times. This chain uses TRBV30 with TRBJ2-1; 11 bases fit TRBD2. There are 15 residues in the CDR3. Germline trimming cut 3 bases from V and 5 bases from J; bases unmatched to any gene: 6. The germline V gene encodes CDR1 GTSNPN and CDR2 SVGIG (reference sequence). CDR3 sequence reads: CAWRSSGRRDNEQFF. The DNA for the CDR3 is TGTGCCTGGAGATCTAGCGGGAGGAGAGACAATGAGCAGTTCTTC.

The V call is TRBV11-2, the J call TRBJ1-2, with D possibly TRBD1 on 5 matching bases. Trimming removed 2 bases from V and 1 base from J, with 11 bases in between. This CDR3 has 15 amino acids. Looked up from germline, CDR1 is SGHAT and CDR2 is FQNNGV. The CDR3 DNA reads TGTGCCAGCAGCTTATTCAGCAGGGATAACTATGGCTACACCTTC. It codes for CASSLFSRDNYGYTF. Looking up the rest from reference TRBV11-2 and TRBJ1-2 gives the full variable domain: EAGVAQSPRYKIIEKRQSVAFWCNPISGHATLYWYQQILGQGPKLLIQFQNNGVVDDSQLPKDRFSAERLKGVDSTLKIQPAKLEDSAVYLCASSLFSRDNYGYTFGSGTRLTVV.

This chain uses TRBV27 with TRBJ2-7; 9 bases are a match to TRBD2. CDR3 length: 14 residues. In germline, CDR1 is MNHEY, CDR2 SMNVEV (reference sequence). J gave up 5 bases and V 3 bases, and 5 bases lay outside the gene matches. CDR3 DNA sequence: TGTGCCAGCAGTTTTCGGCGGGAGGGCCACGAGCAGTACTTC. Residues: CASSFRREGHEQYF.